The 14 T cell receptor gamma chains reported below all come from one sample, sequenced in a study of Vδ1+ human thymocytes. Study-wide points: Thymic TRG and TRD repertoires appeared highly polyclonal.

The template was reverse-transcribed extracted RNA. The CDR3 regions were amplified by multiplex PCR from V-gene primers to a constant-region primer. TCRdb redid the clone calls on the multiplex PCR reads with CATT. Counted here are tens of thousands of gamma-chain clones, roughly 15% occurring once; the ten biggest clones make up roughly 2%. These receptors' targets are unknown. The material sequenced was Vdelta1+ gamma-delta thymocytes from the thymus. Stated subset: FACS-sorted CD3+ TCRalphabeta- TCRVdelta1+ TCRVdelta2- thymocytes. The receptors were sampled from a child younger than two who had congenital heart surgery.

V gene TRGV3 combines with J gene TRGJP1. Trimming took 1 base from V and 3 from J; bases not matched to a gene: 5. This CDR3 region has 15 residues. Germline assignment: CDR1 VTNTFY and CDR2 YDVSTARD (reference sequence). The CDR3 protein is CATWDRGATGWFKIF. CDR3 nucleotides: TGTGCCACCTGGGACAGAGGTGCCACTGGTTGGTTCAAGATATTT.

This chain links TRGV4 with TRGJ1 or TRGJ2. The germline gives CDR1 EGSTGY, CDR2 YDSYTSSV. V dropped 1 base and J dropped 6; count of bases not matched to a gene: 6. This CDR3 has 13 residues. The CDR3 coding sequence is TGTGCCACCTGGGATGGCGACGGTTATAAGAAACTCTTT. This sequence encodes CATWDGDGYKKLF.

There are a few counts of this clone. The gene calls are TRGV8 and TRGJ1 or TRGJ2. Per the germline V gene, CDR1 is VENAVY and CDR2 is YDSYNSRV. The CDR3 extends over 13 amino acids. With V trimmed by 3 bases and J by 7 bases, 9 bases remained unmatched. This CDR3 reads CATWDPLRYKKLF. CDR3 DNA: TGTGCCACCTGGGATCCCCTGAGGTATAAGAAACTCTTT.

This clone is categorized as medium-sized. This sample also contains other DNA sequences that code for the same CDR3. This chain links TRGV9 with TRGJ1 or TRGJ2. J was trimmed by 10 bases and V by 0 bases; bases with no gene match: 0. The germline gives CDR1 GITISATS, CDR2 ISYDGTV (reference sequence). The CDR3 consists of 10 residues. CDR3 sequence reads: CALWEVKKLF. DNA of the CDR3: TGTGCCTTGTGGGAGGTGAAGAAACTCTTT.

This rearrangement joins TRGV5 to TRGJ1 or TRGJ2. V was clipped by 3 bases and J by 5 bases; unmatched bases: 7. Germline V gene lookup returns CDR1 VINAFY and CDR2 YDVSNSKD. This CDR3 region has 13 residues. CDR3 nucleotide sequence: TGTGCCACCTGGGACGCGGTTGATTATAAGAAACTCTTT. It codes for CATWDAVDYKKLF.

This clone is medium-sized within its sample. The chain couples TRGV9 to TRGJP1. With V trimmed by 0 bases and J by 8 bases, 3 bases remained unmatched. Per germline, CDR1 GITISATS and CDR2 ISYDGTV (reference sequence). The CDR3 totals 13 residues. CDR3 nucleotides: TGTGCCTTGTGGGAGGTGCGCGGTTGGTTCAAGATATTT. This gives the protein CALWEVRGWFKIF.

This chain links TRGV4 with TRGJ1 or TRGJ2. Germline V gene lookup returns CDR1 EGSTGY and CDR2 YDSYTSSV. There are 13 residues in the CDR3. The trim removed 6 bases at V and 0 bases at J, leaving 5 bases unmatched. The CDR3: CATWKENYYKKLF. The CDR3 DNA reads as TGTGCCACCTGGAAGGAGAATTATTATAAGAAACTCTTT.

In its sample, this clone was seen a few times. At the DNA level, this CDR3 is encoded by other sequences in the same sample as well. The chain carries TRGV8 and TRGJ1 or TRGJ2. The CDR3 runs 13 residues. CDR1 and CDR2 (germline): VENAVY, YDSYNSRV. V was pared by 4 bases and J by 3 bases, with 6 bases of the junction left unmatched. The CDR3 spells CATWDRPYYKKLF. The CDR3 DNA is TGTGCCACCTGGGACCGACCTTATTATAAGAAACTCTTT.

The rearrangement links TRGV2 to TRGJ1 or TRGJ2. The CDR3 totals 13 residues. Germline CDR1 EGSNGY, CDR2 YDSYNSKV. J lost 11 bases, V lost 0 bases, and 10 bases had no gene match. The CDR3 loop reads CATWDGRMGQKLF. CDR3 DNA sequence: TGTGCCACCTGGGACGGGCGTATGGGCCAGAAACTCTTT.

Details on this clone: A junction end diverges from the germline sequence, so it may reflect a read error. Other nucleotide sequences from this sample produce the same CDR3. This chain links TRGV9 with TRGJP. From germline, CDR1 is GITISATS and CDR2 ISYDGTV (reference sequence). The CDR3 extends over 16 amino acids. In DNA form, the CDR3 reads TGTGCCTTGTGGGAGTCCCAAGAGTTGGGCAAAAAAATAAAGGTATTT. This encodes CALWESQELGKKIKVF.

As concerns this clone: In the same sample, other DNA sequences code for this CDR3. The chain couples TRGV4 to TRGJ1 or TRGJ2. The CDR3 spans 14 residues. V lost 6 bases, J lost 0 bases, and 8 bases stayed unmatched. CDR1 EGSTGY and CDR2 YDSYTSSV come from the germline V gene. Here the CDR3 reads CATWNVGNYYKKLF. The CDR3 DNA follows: TGTGCCACCTGGAACGTTGGGAATTATTATAAGAAACTCTTT.

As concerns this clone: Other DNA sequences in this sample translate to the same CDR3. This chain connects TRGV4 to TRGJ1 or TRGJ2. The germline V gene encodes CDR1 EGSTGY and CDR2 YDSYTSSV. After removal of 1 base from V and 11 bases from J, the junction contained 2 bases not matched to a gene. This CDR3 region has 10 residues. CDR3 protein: CATWDGQKLF. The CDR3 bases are TGTGCCACCTGGGATGGTCAGAAACTCTTT.

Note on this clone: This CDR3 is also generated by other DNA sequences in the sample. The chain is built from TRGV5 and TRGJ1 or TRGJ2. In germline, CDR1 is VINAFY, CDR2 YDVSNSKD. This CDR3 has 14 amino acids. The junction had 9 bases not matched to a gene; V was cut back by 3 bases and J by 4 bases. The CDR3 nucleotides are TGTGCCACCTGGGACTGTTCGGGCTATTATAAGAAACTCTTT. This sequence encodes CATWDCSGYYKKLF.

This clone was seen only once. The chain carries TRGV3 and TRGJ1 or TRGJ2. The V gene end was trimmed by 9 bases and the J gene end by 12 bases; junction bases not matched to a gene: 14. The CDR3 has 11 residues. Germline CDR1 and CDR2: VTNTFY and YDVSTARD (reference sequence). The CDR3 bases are TGTGCCACCCTCGGGGGTGGATCGAAACTCTTT. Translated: CATLGGGSKLF.